This is a list of T cell receptor beta chains from one sample in a study of blood T cell repertoires in COVID-19. Method: immunoSEQ multiplex PCR; TCRdb's copy keeps in-frame clones and lacks some. The sample shows 120,000 or so clones, 85% to 90% of them seen only once. The sample taken for sequencing was peripheral blood. Receptor source: a man in his 60s with acute or convalescent COVID-19. Both conserved end residues are part of each CDR3. D genes are given only for firm matches. Size is omitted from some rows. Given values are once, few, many or a class for expanded clones.

j_gene | d_gene | v_gene | abundance | CDR3nt | CDR3aa
TRBJ2-7 | NA | TRBV5-6 | NA | TGTGCCAGCAGCTTGGGGCAGGGAAGGGAGCAGTACTTC | CASSLGQGREQYF
TRBJ1-2 | TRBD1 | TRBV6-5 | NA | TGTGCCAGCAGTACACAGGGGATTGGTGGCTATGGCTACACCTTC | CASSTQGIGGYGYTF
TRBJ2-3 | NA | TRBV21-1 | NA | TGTGCCAGCAGCCCCCCCCCGGGACTACGGGCAGATACGCAGTATTTT | CASSPPPGLRADTQYF
TRBJ1-4 | NA | TRBV30 | NA | TGTGCCTGGAGTGATAGGGGATTGAGTGAAAAACTGTTTTTT | CAWSDRGLSEKLFF
TRBJ2-7 | TRBD1 | TRBV4-2 | NA | TGTGCCAGCAGCCAGAGCTTGGGACAGTACTACGAGCAGTACTTC | CASSQSLGQYYEQYF
TRBJ1-6 | TRBD1 | TRBV27 | NA | TGTGCCAGCAGGAACAGGGGGAATAATTCACCCCTCCACTTT | CASRNRGNNSPLHF
TRBJ1-3 | TRBD1 | TRBV2 | NA | TGTGCCAGCAGTTTCATACAGGGGGCTAGGGGAAACACCATATATTTT | CASSFIQGARGNTIYF
TRBJ1-1 | NA | TRBV5-4 | NA | TGTGCCAGCAGCTTGTTGCAAGGACAGCAAGCTTTCTTT | CASSLLQGQQAFF
TRBJ2-3 | TRBD2 | TRBV29-1 | NA | TGCAGCGTTGCGACTAGCGGGAAGGCAGATACGCAGTATTTT | CSVATSGKADTQYF
TRBJ2-2 | NA | TRBV19 | NA | TGTGCCAGTAGTCCCGGGTTGGAGCTGTTTTTT | CASSPGLELFF
TRBJ1-2 | TRBD1 | TRBV6-5 | NA | TGTGCCAGCAGTTACGGCGGGACAGGGTTCGGCGAGGGCTACACCTTC | CASSYGGTGFGEGYTF
TRBJ2-1 | TRBD2 | TRBV6-6 | NA | TGTGCCAGCAGTGGACTAGCGGGAGGGTCCTACAATGAGCAGTTCTTC | CASSGLAGGSYNEQFF
TRBJ2-1 | NA | TRBV12-3/TRBV12-4 | NA | TGTGCCAGCAGTTTGGAGAATGAGCAGTTCTTC | CASSLENEQFF
TRBJ2-7 | TRBD2 | TRBV4-2 | NA | TGTGCCAGCAGCCAAGCGGCTAGCGGGAGGGAGTACGAGCAGTACTTC | CASSQAASGREYEQYF
TRBJ2-1 | NA | TRBV7-3 | few | TGTGCCAGCAGCTCCCCGTTTGACAACAATGAGCAGTTCTTC | CASSSPFDNNEQFF
TRBJ1-5 | NA | TRBV6-5 | NA | TGTGCCAGCAGGCGCCTAAATGATGTAGCCCAGCATTTT | CASRRLNDVAQHF
TRBJ1-4 | NA | TRBV19 | NA | TGTGCCAGTAGTAAGAAAGGACAGCTAACTAATGAAAAACTGTTTTTT | CASSKKGQLTNEKLFF
TRBJ1-5 | NA | TRBV10-3 | few | TGTGCCATCAGTGACGGGGGTCAGCCCCAGCATTTT | CAISDGGQPQHF
TRBJ2-3 | NA | TRBV7-8 | NA | TGTGCCAGCAGCTTAGGAGTTGAGTTCACAGATACGCAGTATTTT | CASSLGVEFTDTQYF
TRBJ1-4 | TRBD1 | TRBV7-8 | NA | TGTGCCAGCAGCTTGCGCCTACAGGGGGCCGGAGCAACTAATGAAAAACTGTTTTTT | CASSLRLQGAGATNEKLFF